This passage covers 7 T cell receptor beta chains from one sample sequenced in a study of blood T cell repertoires in COVID-19. Profiling relied on immunoSEQ multiplex PCR, and the TCRdb table lists in-frame clones only, not all of them. The sample shows under 300,000 clones, around 88% of them seen only once. The specimen was peripheral blood. These receptors were taken from a man older than 75 with acute or convalescent COVID-19.

The chain couples TRBV28 to TRBJ1-4; no definite D call. The germline V and J ends were trimmed by 6 bases and 14 bases, with 13 bases remaining between them. This CDR3 has 11 residues. Germline CDR1 reads MDHEN; CDR2 reads SYDVKM. CDR3 protein: CASSVGVALFF. The DNA of the CDR3 is TGTGCCAGCAGCGTGGGAGTCGCCCTGTTTTTT. The full variable domain, with the rest looked up from reference TRBV28 and TRBJ1-4, is DVKVTQSSRYLVKRTGEKVFLECVQDMDHENMFWYRQDPGLGLRLIYFSYDVKMKEKGDIPEGYSVSREKKERFSLILESASTNQTSMYLCASSVGVALFFGSGTQLSVL.

The chain couples TRBV7-4 to TRBJ1-5; D gene uncertain. V lost 5 bases, J lost 5 bases, and 13 bases lay in between. CDR1 is SGHVT, CDR2 SQSDAQ, per germline. The CDR3 sequence is 14 residues long. The CDR3 DNA sequence: TGTGCCAGCAGCCTGGCTCCCGAGGATCAGCCCCAGCATTTT. As protein: CASSLAPEDQPQHF. The full variable domain, completed using reference TRBV7-4 and TRBJ1-5, is GAGVSQSPRYKVAKRGRDVALRCDSISGHVTLYWYRQTLGQGSEVLTYSQSDAQRDKSGRPSGRFSAERPERSVSTLKIQRTEQGDSAVYLCASSLAPEDQPQHFGDGTRLSIL.

J is TRBJ1-6 and V is TRBV5-1; possibly TRBD1 for D (5 bases). The CDR3 length is 16 residues. CDR1 SGHRS and CDR2 YFSETQ come from the germline V gene. The V and J ends lost 2 bases and 6 bases respectively, with 15 bases between them. DNA of the CDR3: TGCGCCAGCAGCTTAATGCCGGGACTGGGTAATTCACCCCTCCACTTT. It codes for CASSLMPGLGNSPLHF.

Turning to this clone: This specimen includes other DNA sequences encoding the same CDR3. This chain connects TRBV10-1 to TRBJ1-5; 7 nucleotides line up with TRBD1. With V trimmed by 4 bases and J by 12 bases, 6 bases remained unmatched. The CDR3 is 12 residues long. Germline V gene data show CDR1 as WNHNN and CDR2 as SYGVQD (reference sequence). In DNA, the CDR3 is TGCGCCAGCAGTGGGGCGACAGGGCTCCAGCATTTT. Its translation is CASSGATGLQHF.

This clone was seen a few times. The CDR3 coding sequence is TGTGCCAGCAGTCGCGGGACAGGTCTAGCTAACTATGGCTACACCTTC. This gives the protein CASSRGTGLANYGYTF. The genes are TRBV27 and TRBJ1-2; 8 bases line up with TRBD1. CDR3 length equals 16 residues. The germline V gene encodes CDR1 MNHEY and CDR2 SMNVEV (reference sequence). J lost 0 bases, V lost 5 bases, and 8 bases had no gene match.

V gene TRBV7-2 combines with J gene TRBJ1-2; TRBD1 aligns across 7 bases. The CDR3 is 15 amino acids. Trimming cost V 5 bases and J 4 bases; bases outside gene matches: 10. Germline V gene data show CDR1 as SGHTA and CDR2 as FQGNSA. The chain's CDR3 is CASSPSGTDIYGYTF. The CDR3, as DNA: TGTGCCAGCAGCCCCTCCGGGACAGACATCTATGGCTACACCTTC.

The chain uses TRBV6-1 and TRBJ2-3, with 10 positions matching TRBD2. The CDR3 has 14 residues. V shed 4 bases, J shed 3 bases, and the junction held 1 base outside the gene matches. CDR1 MNHNS and CDR2 SASEGT come from the germline V gene. CDR3 bases: TGTGCCAGCAGTGGAGCGGGAGGGACAGATACGCAGTATTTT. Encoded protein: CASSGAGGTDTQYF.